This T cell receptor (beta chain) was recorded in a study of blood T cells in healthy people across ages. Study-level findings and limits: Both higher diversity and more naive CD4+ cells marked long-lived donors when set against aged donors.

The length of the CDR3 is 16 residues. Germline CDR1 is ENHRY and CDR2 is SYGVKD. Sample-barcoded 5' priming and a J-beta primer mix drove a second PCR of about 6 to 12 cycles. Every sample gave at least 2.5 million paired-end reads containing CDR3. TCRdb processed the 5' RACE reads anew with MiXCR; each CDR3 protein has one entry. The repertoire holds around 2 million distinct CDR3 sequences, around 40% seen once, with 20% to 25% in the top ten. Healthy Caucasian individuals from Russia aged about 6 to 90 served as donors. This clonotype has just a few counts. Its antigen is not known. The chain couples TRBV10-3 to TRBJ2-4; TRBD1 matches 8 bases. The J call may be in error: the DNA end matches TRBJ2-7 better. Specimen: blood. This sequence was found in a human donor in good health. For the CDR3, the DNA is TGTGCCATCAGCTCCCGGACAGGGCCCTTTCTTTACGAGCAGTACTTC. It is translated as CAISSRTGPFLYEQYF.